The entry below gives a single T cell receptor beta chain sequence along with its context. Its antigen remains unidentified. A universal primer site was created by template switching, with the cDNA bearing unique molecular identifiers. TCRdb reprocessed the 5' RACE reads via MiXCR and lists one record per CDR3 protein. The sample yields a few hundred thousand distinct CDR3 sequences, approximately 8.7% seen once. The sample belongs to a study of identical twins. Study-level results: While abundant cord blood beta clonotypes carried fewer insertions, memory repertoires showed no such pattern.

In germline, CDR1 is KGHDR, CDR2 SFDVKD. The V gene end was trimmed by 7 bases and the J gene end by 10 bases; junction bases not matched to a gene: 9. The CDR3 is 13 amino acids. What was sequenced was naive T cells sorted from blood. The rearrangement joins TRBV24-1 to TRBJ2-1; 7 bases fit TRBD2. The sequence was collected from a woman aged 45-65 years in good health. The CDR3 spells CATSGWEGHEQFF. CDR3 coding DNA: TGTGCCACCAGCGGGTGGGAGGGCCACGAGCAGTTCTTC.